The clone carrying this T cell receptor beta chain came up many times. Its target is unknown. The source of the sample is a study of read filtering for tumor transcriptome and immune sequencing. The wider study: R-ISS stage counts were roughly eight for I, 16 for II, 6 or 7 for III. General study results and limits: Compared with RNA-seq, IR-seq gave much higher clonotype depth and reliability. Sorted CD138-negative bone marrow cells were not purified T cells.

V was pared by 6 bases and J by 0 bases, with 27 bases between. The V gene's germline CDR1 is MNHEY and CDR2 SVGEGT. This CDR3 is 20 amino acids long. The library was built from roughly 400 ng RNA with molecular barcoded adaptors for alpha/delta and beta/gamma chains. Via MiXCR, TCRdb re-called the reads, giving one row per CDR3 protein. The data contain approximately 37,000 distinct CDR3 sequences, 14% of them singletons. The receptor was derived from a donor at least 40 years old with multiple myeloma. The rearrangement uses TRBV6-2 or TRBV6-3 and TRBJ2-1; D tentatively reads TRBD1 or TRBD2 (6 bases each). Sequenced sample: a population of CD138-negative cells sorted from bone marrow. CDR3 loop: CASSPSGAGPLGGSYNEQFF. The CDR3 DNA is TGTGCCAGCAGCCCCTCGGGGGCAGGGCCGCTGGGGGGCTCCTACAATGAGCAGTTCTTC.